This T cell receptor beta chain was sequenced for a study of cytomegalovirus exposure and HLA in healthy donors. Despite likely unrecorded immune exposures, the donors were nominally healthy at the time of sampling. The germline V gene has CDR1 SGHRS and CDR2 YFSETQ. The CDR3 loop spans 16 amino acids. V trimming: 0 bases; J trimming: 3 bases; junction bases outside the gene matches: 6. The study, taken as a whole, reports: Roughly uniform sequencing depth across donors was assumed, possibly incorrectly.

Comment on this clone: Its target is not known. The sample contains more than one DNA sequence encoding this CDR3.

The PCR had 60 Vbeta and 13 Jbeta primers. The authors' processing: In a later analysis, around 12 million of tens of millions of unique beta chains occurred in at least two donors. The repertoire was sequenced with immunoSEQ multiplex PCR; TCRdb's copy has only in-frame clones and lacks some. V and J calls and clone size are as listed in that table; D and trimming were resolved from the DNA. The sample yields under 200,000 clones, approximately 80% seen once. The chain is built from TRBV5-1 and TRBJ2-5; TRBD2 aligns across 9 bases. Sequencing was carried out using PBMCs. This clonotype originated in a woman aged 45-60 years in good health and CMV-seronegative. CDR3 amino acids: CASSLAPSGGKETQYF. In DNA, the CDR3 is TGCGCCAGCAGCTTGGCCCCCAGCGGGGGGAAAGAGACCCAGTACTTC.